This T cell receptor beta chain is drawn from a study of T cell clonality in common variable immunodeficiency. Regarding the study as a whole: Common variable immunodeficiency TCR beta sequences reportedly had fewer deletions and N-nucleotide insertions.

The protocol was immunoSEQ multiplex PCR, while the TCRdb copy is restricted to in-frame clones and leaves out a portion. The sample has more than 8,000 clones, none seen only once; the top ten hold about 4.5%. V lost 4 bases, J lost 0 bases, and 6 bases stayed unmatched. The CDR3 is 15 amino acids. Germline V gene lookup returns CDR1 MGHRA and CDR2 YSYEKL. This clone was seen ten or more times. Its antigen remains unidentified. The read ends 3 residues shy of where the CDR3 ends; the end is completed using the germline J gene. The TCR was taken from a human donor with common variable immunodeficiency. J is TRBJ2-7 and V is TRBV4-1; 7 bases line up with TRBD2. The sample was peripheral blood mononuclear cells. The DNA read from the CDR3 is TGCGCCAGCAGCCCCACTAGCGCTAGCTCCTACGAG. Protein product: CASSPTSASSYE. The complete CDR3 sequence is CASSPTSASSYEQYF.